The 14 T cell receptor beta chains reported below all come from one sample, sequenced in a study of CD8+CD57+ T cells in acquired aplastic anemia. Previously, flow cytometry had revealed CD8+CD57+ cell expansion in the patients chosen for sequencing. Genomic DNA provided the template from which TCR beta VDJ and CDR3 profiles were obtained. A single record per CDR3 protein comes from TCRdb applying MiXCR to the reads. The data show about 150,000 distinct CDR3 sequences, about 52% seen once. Sequenced material: sorted CD4+, CD8+, or CD8+CD57+ T cells (not recorded which) from PBMCs. The source is a human donor with aplastic anemia.

This clonotype was counted at least ten times. The chain couples TRBV12-3 or TRBV12-4 to TRBJ1-3; TRBD1 aligns across 7 bases. The V and J ends lost 0 bases and 3 bases, in that order; junction bases with no gene match: 11. CDR3 size: 18 residues. CDR3 region: CASSLARVPGGYGNTIYF. DNA for the CDR3: TGTGCCAGCAGTTTAGCTCGTGTGCCAGGGGGGTATGGAAACACCATATATTTT.

V and J are TRBV5-1 and TRBJ2-1; 7 nucleotides match TRBD1. The trim removed 0 bases at V and 8 bases at J, leaving 8 bases unmatched. Germline V gene lookup returns CDR1 SGHRS and CDR2 YFSETQ. The length of the CDR3 is 15 residues. CDR3 coding DNA: TGCGCCAGCAGCTTGGGGGACAGCACTTCCTATGAGCAGTTCTTC. This sequence encodes CASSLGDSTSYEQFF.

This clonotype was picked up many times. V is TRBV29-1 and J is TRBJ2-7; D remains ambiguous. CDR1 is SQVTM, CDR2 ANQGSEA, per germline. The CDR3 has 12 residues. Deletions cut 5 bases from V and 2 bases from J, with 10 bases between. CDR3 amino acids: CSVNVGPYEQYF. The DNA for the CDR3 is TGCAGCGTTAACGTAGGACCCTACGAGCAGTACTTC.

As for this clonotype: A much bigger clone sits one base away, suggesting this may be a read error. The V and J genes are TRBV12-3 or TRBV12-4 and TRBJ2-2; no clear D gene. This CDR3 comprises 13 residues. The V gene lost 4 bases and the J gene lost 6 bases, with 9 bases spanning the gap. The CDR3: CASSSPPPGELFF. The DNA for the CDR3 is TGTGCCAGCAGTTCTCCTCCCCCCGGGGAGCTGTTTTTT.

This chain connects TRBV24-1 to TRBJ2-2; 7 bases line up with TRBD1. The CDR3 has 15 amino acids. V shed 2 bases, J shed 7 bases, and the junction held 6 bases outside the gene matches. Germline CDR1 is KGHDR and CDR2 is SFDVKD. In DNA form, the CDR3 reads TGTGCCACCAGTGATTGGCCGACAGGGATCGGGGAGCTGTTTTTT. Amino acids: CATSDWPTGIGELFF.

The chain couples TRBV7-6 to TRBJ2-5; unclear D gene. The CDR3 sequence is 12 residues long. The germline gives CDR1 SGHVS, CDR2 FNYEAQ. The V end was cut by 5 bases, the J end by 7 bases, with 11 bases between. The CDR3 DNA follows: TGTGCCAGCAGCCCGGACGTTTGGACCCAGTACTTC. Translation gives CASSPDVWTQYF.

V usage is TRBV19 and J usage is TRBJ1-2; 10 bases agree with TRBD1. Germline V lookup: CDR1 LNHDA, CDR2 SQIVND (reference sequence). The CDR3 consists of 14 residues. V lost 7 bases, J lost 2 bases, and 4 bases stayed unmatched. CDR3 in DNA: TGTGCCAGTAAGGGGGGACAGGGGAACTATGGCTACACCTTC. It codes for CASKGGQGNYGYTF.

There are a few counts of this clonotype. V gene TRBV19 combines with J gene TRBJ2-3; no reliable D call. The CDR3 runs 13 residues. Trimming shortened V by 2 bases and J by 5 bases, and 8 bases separated the two germline ends. Germline V lookup: CDR1 LNHDA, CDR2 SQIVND (reference sequence). CDR3 residues: CASSITVGDTQYF. The CDR3 DNA sequence: TGTGCCAGTAGTATAACAGTCGGAGATACGCAGTATTTT.

There are a few counts of this clonotype. As DNA, the CDR3 is TGTGCCACCAGTGAGGCTAGCGGAGGGGGCACAGATACGCAGTATTTT. The encoded protein is CATSEASGGGTDTQYF. The chain carries TRBV24-1 and TRBJ2-3; 7 positions match TRBD2. Germline trimming cut 4 bases from V and 1 base from J; bases unmatched to any gene: 7. The CDR3 spans 16 residues. From germline, CDR1 is KGHDR and CDR2 SFDVKD.

The V and J genes are TRBV20-1 and TRBJ1-2; D gene uncertain. The CDR3 sequence is 13 residues long. V was shortened by 4 bases and J by 2 bases, with 11 bases between the two germline ends. Germline loops: CDR1 DFQATT, CDR2 SNEGSKA (reference sequence). The CDR3 spells CSATTPGNYGYTF. The DNA for the CDR3 is TGCAGTGCTACGACTCCGGGGAACTATGGCTACACCTTC.

For this clonotype: One junction end does not reproduce the germline sequence, and a read error may be involved. This chain uses TRBV10-3 with TRBJ1-1; 9 bases map to TRBD1. CDR1 ENHRY and CDR2 SYGVKD come from the germline V gene. This CDR3 region has 14 residues. In DNA form, the CDR3 reads TGTGCCATCAGCCTCGACAGGGGGAATACTGAAGCTCTCTTT. This sequence encodes CAISLDRGNTEALF.

Details on this clonotype: Germline and junction disagree at one end, which may indicate a read error. V is TRBV29-1 and J is TRBJ2-7; possible D gene TRBD1, 5 bases. CDR1 is SQVTM and CDR2 is ANQGSEA in the germline V gene. The CDR3 covers 12 residues. The CDR3 loop is CGVLTDAYEQYF. CDR3 bases: TGCGGCGTTTTGACAGATGCCTACGAGCAGTACTTC.

V is TRBV7-2 and J is TRBJ2-2; D is ambiguous. CDR3 length equals 13 residues. Looked up from germline, CDR1 is SGHTA and CDR2 is FQGNSA. Trimming removed 4 bases at V and 4 bases at J, with 7 bases between. CDR3 protein: CASSYRLTGELFF. The CDR3 nucleotides are TGTGCCAGCAGCTACAGACTCACCGGGGAGCTGTTTTTT.

Details on this clonotype: The germline gene is not matched at one end of the junction; a read error may be the cause. The rearrangement uses TRBV20-1 and TRBJ1-4; 8 bases are shared with TRBD1. Germline CDR1 is DFQATT and CDR2 is SNEGSKA (reference sequence). This CDR3 is built from 12 residues. Here the CDR3 DNA reads TGCAGCGTAGGACAGGGAGGGGAAAAACTGCTTTTT. Protein product: CSVGQGGEKLLF.